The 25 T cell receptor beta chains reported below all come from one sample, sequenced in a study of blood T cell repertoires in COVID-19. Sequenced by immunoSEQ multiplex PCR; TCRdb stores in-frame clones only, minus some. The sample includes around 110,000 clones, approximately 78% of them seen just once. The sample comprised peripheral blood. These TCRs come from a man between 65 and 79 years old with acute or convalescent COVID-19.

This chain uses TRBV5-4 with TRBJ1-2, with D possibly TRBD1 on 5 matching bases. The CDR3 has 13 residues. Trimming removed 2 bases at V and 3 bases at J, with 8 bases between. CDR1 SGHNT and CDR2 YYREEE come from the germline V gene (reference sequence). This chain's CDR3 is CASSFRDHYGYTF. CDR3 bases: TGTGCCAGCAGCTTCAGGGATCACTATGGCTACACCTTC.

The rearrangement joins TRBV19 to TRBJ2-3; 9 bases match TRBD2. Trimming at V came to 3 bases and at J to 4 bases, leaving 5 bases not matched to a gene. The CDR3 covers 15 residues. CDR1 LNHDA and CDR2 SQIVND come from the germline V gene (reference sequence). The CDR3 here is CASSISGRAADTQYF. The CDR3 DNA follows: TGTGCCAGTAGTATTAGCGGGAGAGCTGCAGATACGCAGTATTTT. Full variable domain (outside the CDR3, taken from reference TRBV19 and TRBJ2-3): DGGITQSPKYLFRKEGQNVTLSCEQNLNHDAMYWYRQDPGQGLRLIYYSQIVNDFQKGDIAEGYSVSREKKESFPLTVTSAQKNPTAFYLCASSISGRAADTQYFGPGTRLTVL.

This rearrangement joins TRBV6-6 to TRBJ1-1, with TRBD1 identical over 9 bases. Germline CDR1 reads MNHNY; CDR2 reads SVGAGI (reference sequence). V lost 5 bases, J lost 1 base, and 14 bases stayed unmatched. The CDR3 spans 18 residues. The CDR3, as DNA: TGTGCCAGCAGTCCCCCTGGACAGGGGTTAGGAAGGAACACTGAAGCTTTCTTT. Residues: CASSPPGQGLGRNTEAFF.

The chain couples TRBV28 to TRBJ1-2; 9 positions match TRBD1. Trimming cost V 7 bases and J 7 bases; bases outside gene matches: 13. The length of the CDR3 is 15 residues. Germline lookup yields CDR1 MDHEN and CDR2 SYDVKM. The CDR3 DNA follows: TGTGCCAGCACCCAGGGTAACAGGGGGCTCGGTGGCTACACCTTC. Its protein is CASTQGNRGLGGYTF.

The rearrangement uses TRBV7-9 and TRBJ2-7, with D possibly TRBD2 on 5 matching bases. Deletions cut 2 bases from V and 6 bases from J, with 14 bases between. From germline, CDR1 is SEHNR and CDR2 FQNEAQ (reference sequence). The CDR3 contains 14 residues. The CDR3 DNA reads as TGTGCCAGCAGCTTACTTCTTGGCGGGCTCGAGCAGTACTTC. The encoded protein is CASSLLLGGLEQYF.

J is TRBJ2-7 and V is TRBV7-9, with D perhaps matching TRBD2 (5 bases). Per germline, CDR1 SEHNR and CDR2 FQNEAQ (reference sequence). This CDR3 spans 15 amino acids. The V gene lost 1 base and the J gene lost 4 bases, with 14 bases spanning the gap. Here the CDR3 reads CASSLGGGLRYEQYF. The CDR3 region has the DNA TGTGCCAGCAGCTTAGGCGGCGGGCTCCGTTACGAGCAGTACTTC.

CDR3 DNA sequence: TGTGCCAGCAGCGCGCAAACGGGAAGTGCCTACGAGCAGTACTTC. Protein product: CASSAQTGSAYEQYF. This chain links TRBV9 with TRBJ2-7, with a weak D call TRBD2 (5 bases). This CDR3 is built from 15 residues. The germline V gene has CDR1 SGDLS and CDR2 YYNGEE. V was shortened by 3 bases and J by 2 bases, with 15 bases between the two germline ends.

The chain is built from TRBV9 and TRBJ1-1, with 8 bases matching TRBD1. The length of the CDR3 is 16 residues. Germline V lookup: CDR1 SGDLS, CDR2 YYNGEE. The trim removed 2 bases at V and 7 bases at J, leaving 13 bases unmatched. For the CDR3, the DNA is TGTGCCAGCAGCGTGCAGGGGGCGCCGGGGTCCGGTGAAGCTTTCTTT. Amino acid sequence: CASSVQGAPGSGEAFF.

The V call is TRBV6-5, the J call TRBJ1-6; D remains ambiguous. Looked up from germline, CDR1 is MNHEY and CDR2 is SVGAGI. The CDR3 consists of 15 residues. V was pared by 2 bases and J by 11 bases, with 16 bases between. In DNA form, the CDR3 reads TGTGCCAGCAGTTACCTATCTCCTCGGGGAGCACCCCTCCACTTT. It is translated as CASSYLSPRGAPLHF.

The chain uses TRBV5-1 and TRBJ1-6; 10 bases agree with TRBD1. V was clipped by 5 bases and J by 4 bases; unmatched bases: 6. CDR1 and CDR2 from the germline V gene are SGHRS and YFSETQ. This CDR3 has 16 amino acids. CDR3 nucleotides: TGCGCCAGCAGACAGATGGACAGGGGGTATAATTCACCCCTCCACTTT. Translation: CASRQMDRGYNSPLHF.

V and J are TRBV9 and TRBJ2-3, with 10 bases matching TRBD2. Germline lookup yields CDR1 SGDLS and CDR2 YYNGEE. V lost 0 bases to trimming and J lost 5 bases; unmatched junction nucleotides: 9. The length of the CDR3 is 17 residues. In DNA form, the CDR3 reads TGTGCCAGCAGCGTAGAGCTTTGGGCTAGCGGGAGAGATACGCAGTATTTT. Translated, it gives CASSVELWASGRDTQYF.

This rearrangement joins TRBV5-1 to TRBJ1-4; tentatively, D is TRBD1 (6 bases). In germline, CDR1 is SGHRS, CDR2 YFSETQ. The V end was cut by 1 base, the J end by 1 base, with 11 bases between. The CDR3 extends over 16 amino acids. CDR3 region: CASSLTGYGTNEKLFF. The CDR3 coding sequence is TGCGCCAGCAGCTTGACAGGGTATGGAACTAATGAAAAACTGTTTTTT. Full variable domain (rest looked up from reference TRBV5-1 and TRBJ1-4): KAGVTQTPRYLIKTRGQQVTLSCSPISGHRSVSWYQQTPGQGLQFLFEYFSETQRNKGNFPGRFSGRQFSNSRSEMNVSTLELGDSALYLCASSLTGYGTNEKLFFGSGTQLSVL.

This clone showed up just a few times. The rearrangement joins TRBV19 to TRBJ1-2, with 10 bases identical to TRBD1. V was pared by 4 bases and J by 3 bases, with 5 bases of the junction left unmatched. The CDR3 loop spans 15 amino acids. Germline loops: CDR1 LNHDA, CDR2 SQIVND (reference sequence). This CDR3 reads CASSTTGQGHYGYTF. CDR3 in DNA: TGTGCCAGTAGTACGACGGGACAGGGGCACTATGGCTACACCTTC. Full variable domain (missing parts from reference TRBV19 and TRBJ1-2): DGGITQSPKYLFRKEGQNVTLSCEQNLNHDAMYWYRQDPGQGLRLIYYSQIVNDFQKGDIAEGYSVSREKKESFPLTVTSAQKNPTAFYLCASSTTGQGHYGYTFGSGTRLTVV.

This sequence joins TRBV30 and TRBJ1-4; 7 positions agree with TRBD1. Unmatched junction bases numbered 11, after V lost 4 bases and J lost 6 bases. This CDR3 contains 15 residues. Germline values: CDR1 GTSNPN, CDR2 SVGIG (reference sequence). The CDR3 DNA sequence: TGTGCCTGGACAGGGGGGCTTTTAAGGGATGAAAAACTGTTTTTT. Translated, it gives CAWTGGLLRDEKLFF.

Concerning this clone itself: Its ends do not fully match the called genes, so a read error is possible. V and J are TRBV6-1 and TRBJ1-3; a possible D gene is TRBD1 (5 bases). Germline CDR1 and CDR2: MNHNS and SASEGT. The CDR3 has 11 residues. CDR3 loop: CASSERDSSWF. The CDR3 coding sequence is TGTGCCAGCAGTGAGCGAGACAGTTCTTGGTTT.

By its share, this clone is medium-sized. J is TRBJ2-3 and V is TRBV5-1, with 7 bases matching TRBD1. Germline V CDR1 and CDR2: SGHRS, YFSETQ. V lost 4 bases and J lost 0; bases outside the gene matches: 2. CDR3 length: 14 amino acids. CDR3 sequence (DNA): TGCGCCAGCAGCCCGGGACAGAGCACAGATACGCAGTATTTT. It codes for CASSPGQSTDTQYF.

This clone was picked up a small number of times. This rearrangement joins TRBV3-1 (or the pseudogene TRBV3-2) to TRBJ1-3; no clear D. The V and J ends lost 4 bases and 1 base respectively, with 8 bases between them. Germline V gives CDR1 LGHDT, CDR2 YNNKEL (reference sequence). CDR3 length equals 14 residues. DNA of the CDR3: TGTGCCAGCAGCCGGGCTGGATCTGGAAACACCATATATTTT. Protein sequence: CASSRAGSGNTIYF.

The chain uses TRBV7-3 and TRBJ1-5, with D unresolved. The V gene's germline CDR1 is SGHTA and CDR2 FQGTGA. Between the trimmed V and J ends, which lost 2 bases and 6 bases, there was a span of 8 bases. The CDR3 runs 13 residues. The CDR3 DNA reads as TGTGCCAGCAGCTTAGGGCCGACTCAGCCCCAGCATTTT. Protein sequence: CASSLGPTQPQHF.

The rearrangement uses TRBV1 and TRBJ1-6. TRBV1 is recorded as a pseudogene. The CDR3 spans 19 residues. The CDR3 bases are TGCACCAGCAGCCAAGATCAAGAGGGGAGGTCATCCTATAATTCACCCCTCCACTTT. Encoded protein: CTSSQDQEGRSSYNSPLHF.

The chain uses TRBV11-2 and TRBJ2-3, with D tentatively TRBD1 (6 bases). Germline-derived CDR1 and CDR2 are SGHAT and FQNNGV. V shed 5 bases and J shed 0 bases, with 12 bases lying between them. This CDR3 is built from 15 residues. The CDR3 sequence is CASSLRTASTDTQYF. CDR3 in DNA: TGTGCCAGCAGCCTTAGGACAGCTAGCACAGATACGCAGTATTTT.

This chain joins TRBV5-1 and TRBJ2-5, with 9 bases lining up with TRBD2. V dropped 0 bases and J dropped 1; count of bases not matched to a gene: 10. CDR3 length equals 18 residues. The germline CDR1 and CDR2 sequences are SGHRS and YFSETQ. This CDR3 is CASSLAIVAGDFQETQYF. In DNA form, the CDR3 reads TGCGCCAGCAGCTTGGCCATCGTAGCGGGAGACTTCCAAGAGACCCAGTACTTC.

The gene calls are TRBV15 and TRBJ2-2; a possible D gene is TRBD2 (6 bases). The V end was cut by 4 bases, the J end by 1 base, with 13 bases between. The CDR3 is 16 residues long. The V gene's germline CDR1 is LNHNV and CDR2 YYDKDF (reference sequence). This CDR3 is CATSKEGLRNTGELFF. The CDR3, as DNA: TGTGCCACCAGCAAAGAGGGACTTAGGAACACCGGGGAGCTGTTTTTT.

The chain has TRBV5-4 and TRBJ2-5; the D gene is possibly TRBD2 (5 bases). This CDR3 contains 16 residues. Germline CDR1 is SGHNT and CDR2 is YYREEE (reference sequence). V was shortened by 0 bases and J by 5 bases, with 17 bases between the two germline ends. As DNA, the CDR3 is TGTGCCAGCAGCTTGGAAGGGTTAGGTAGAGGGGAGACCCAGTACTTC. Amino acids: CASSLEGLGRGETQYF.

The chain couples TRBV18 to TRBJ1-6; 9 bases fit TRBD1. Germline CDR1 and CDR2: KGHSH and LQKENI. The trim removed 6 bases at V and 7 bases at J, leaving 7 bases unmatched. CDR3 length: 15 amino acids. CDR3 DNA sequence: TGTGCCAGCTCTCGGGACAGGGTAGTAAATTCACCCCTCCACTTT. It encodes CASSRDRVVNSPLHF.

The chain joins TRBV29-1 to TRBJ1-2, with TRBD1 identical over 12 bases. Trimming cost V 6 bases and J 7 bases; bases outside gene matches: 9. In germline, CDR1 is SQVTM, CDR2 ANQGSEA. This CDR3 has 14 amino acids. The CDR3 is CSVQPGQGAAGYTF. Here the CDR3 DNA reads TGCAGCGTCCAGCCGGGACAGGGGGCGGCTGGCTACACCTTC.